This TCR beta chain came from a study of OX40 agonist ivuxolimab in advanced cancers. Study details: Clinicians treated patients with ivuxolimab, an agonistic anti-OX40 (CD134) antibody. Each patient was given ivuxolimab into a vein every 2 weeks, at 0.01 to 10 mg/kg.

Germline CDR1 reads WNHNN; CDR2 reads SYGVQD (reference sequence). CDR3 length equals 14 residues. The ends were cut back, 3 bases at V and 6 bases at J, with 13 bases in the middle. Whole-study findings and limits: CD4+ and CD8+ T cells in blood underwent clonal expansion by week 6 at 0.1 to 3.0 mg/kg. Which antigen the expanded peripheral T cells recognized is unknown.

Comments on this clone: As yet, its antigen is unknown.

Data came from immunoSEQ multiplex PCR; TCRdb stores just in-frame clones and leaves some out. Of over 65,000 clones in the sample, 84% are singletons; the top ten hold around 0.51%. The sequence was obtained from an adult with an advanced solid tumor such as melanoma, head and neck, liver or kidney cancer. J is TRBJ2-3 and V is TRBV10-1, with D possibly being TRBD1 (5 bases). The source was CD4+ or CD8+ T cells sorted from blood, collected in a trial of the OX40 agonist ivuxolimab. CDR3 amino acids: CASSDFSGPDTQYF. The CDR3 coding sequence is TGCGCCAGCAGTGACTTTTCAGGGCCCGATACGCAGTATTTT.